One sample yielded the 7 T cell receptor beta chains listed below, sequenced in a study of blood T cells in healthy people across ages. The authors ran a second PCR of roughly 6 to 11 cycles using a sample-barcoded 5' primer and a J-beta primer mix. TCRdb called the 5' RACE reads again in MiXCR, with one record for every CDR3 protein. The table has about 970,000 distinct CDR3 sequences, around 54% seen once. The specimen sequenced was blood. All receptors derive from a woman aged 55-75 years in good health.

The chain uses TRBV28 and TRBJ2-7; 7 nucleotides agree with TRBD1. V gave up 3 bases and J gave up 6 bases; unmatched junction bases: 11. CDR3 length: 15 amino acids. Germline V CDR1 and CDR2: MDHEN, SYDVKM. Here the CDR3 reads CASSLERGLSGEQYF. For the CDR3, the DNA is TGTGCCAGCAGTTTGGAGAGGGGGCTGTCGGGCGAGCAGTACTTC.

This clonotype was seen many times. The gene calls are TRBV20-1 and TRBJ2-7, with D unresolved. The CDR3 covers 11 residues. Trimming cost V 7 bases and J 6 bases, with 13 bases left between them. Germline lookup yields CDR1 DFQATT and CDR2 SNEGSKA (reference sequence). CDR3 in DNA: TGCAGTGTAGCCCCGGAGTCCGAGCAGTACTTC. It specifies CSVAPESEQYF.

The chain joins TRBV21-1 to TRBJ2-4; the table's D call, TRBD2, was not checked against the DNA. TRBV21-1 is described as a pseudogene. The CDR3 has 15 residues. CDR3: CASSKVEKTWREQYF. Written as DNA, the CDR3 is TGTGCCAGCAGCAAAGTAGAGAAAACTTGGAGGGAGCAGTACTTC.

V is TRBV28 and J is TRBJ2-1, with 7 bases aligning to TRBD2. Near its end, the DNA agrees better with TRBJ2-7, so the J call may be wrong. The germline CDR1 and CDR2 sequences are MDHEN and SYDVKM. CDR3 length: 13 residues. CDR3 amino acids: CASTMPSGHEQYF. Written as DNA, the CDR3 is TGTGCCAGCACTATGCCTAGCGGTCACGAGCAGTACTTC.

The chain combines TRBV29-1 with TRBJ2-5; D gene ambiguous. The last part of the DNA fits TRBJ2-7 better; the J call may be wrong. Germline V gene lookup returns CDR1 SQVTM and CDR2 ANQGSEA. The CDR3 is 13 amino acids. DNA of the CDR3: TGCAGCGTTGAACTGGCGATCACCTACGAGCAGTACTTC. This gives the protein CSVELAITYEQYF.

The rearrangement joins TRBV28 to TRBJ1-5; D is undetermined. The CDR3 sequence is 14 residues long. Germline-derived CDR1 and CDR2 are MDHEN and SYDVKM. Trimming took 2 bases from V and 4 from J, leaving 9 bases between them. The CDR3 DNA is TGTGCCAGCAGTTTACGGCAGAAGAATCAGCCCCAGCATTTT. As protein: CASSLRQKNQPQHF.

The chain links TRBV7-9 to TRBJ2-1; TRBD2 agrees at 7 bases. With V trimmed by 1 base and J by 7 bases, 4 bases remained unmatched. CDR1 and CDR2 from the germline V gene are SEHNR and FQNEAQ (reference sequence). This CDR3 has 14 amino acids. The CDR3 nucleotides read TGTGCCAGCAGCTTAGAACCACTAGCGAATGAGCAGTTCTTC. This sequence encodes CASSLEPLANEQFF.